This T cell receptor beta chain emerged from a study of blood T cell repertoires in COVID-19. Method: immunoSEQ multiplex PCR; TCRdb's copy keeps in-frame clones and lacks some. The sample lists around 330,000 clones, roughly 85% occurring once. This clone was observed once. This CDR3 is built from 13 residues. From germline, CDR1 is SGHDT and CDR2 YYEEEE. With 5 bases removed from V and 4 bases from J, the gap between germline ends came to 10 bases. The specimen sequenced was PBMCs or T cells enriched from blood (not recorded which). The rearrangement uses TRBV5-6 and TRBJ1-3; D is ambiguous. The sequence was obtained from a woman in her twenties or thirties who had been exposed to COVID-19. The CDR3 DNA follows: TGTGCCAGCAGGCTCTTACAGGGAAACACCATATATTTT. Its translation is CASRLLQGNTIYF.